This T cell receptor (beta chain) was captured by sequencing in a study of blood T cell repertoires in COVID-19. Overall study: Sources were T cells, B-cell-depleted T cells, or PBMCs; the material itself was cDNA or gDNA.

Original methodology: Amplification of reference gene primers was used by the study to estimate nucleated cell counts. Generated by immunoSEQ multiplex PCR, the TCRdb table keeps only in-frame clones and is missing some. The D gene and trimming were derived from the DNA, and the V and J assignments and clone size from that table. The top ten hold over 2.5% of the sample, which has about 75,000 clones, approximately 87% seen once. The clonotype originates from a human donor in a cohort sampled during active COVID-19. Material: peripheral blood.

The CDR3, as DNA: TGCAGCGTTGTTTACCTAGCGGGGGATAGAGATACGCAGTATTTT. The encoded protein is CSVVYLAGDRDTQYF. The J gene is TRBJ2-3, the V gene TRBV29-1; 10 bases agree with TRBD2. The germline V gene encodes CDR1 SQVTM and CDR2 ANQGSEA. This CDR3 contains 15 residues. V shed 4 bases and J 5 bases; nucleotides not matched to a gene: 9.